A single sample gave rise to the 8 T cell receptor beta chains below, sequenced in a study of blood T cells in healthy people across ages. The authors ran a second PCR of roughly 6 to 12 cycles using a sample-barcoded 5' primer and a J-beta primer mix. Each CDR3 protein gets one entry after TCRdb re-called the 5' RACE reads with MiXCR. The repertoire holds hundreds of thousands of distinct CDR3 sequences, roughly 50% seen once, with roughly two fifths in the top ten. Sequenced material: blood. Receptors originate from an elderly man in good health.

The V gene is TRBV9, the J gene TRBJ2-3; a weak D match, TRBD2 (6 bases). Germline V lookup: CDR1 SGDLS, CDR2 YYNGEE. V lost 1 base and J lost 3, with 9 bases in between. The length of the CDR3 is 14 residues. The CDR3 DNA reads TGTGCCAGCAGCGTACAGCGGGTGACAGATACGCAGTATTTT. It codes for CASSVQRVTDTQYF.

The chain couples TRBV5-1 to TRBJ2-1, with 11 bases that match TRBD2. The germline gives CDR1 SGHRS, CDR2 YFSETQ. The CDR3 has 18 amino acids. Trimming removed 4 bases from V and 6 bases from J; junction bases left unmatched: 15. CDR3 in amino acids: CASSQAPTSGSSGNEQFF. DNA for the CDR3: TGCGCCAGCAGCCAGGCCCCTACTAGCGGGAGTTCTGGCAATGAGCAGTTCTTC.

The CDR3 reads CSVEIGQNTGELFF. CDR3 nucleotides: TGCAGCGTTGAAATCGGGCAGAACACCGGGGAGCTGTTTTTT. This rearrangement joins TRBV29-1 to TRBJ2-2, with no clear D. CDR1 SQVTM and CDR2 ANQGSEA come from the germline V gene. This CDR3 contains 14 residues. Trimming took 2 bases from V and 1 from J, leaving 8 bases between them.

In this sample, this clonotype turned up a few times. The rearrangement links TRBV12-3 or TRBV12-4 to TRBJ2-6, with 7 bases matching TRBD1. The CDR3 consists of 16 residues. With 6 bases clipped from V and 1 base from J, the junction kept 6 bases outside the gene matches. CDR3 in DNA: TGTGCCAGCAGCACCGGGACAGAATCTGGGGCCAACGTCCTGACTTTC. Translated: CASSTGTESGANVLTF.

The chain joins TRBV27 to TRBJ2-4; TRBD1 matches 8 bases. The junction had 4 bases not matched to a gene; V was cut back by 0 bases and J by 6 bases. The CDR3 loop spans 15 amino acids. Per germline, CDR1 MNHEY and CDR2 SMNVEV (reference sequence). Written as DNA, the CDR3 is TGTGCCAGCAGTTTATCGGCAGGGGGCGGAAACATTCAGTACTTC. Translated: CASSLSAGGGNIQYF.

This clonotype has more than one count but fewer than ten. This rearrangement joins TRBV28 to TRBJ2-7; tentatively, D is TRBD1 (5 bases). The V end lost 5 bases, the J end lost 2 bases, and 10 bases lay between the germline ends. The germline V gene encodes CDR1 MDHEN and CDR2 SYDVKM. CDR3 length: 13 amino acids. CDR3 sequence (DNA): TGTGCCAGCAGTACAGGTTCCCCCTACGAGCAGTACTTC. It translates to CASSTGSPYEQYF.

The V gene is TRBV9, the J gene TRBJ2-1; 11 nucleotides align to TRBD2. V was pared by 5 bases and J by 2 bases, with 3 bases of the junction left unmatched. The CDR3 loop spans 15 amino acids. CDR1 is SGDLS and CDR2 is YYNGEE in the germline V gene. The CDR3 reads CASRPGLAAYNEQFF. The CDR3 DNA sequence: TGTGCCAGCAGGCCGGGACTAGCGGCCTACAATGAGCAGTTCTTC.

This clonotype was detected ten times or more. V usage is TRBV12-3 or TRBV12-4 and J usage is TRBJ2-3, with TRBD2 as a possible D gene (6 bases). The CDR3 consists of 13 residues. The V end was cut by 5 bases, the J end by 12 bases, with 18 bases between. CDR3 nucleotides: TGTGCCAGCAGTCCTTCCATAGCGGCCAGTCAGTATTTT. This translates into CASSPSIAASQYF.